This TCR beta chain was documented in a study of blood T cell repertoires in COVID-19. Per the original methods: It was from reference gene primer amplification that nucleated cell counts were estimated. TCRdb's table, derived via immunoSEQ multiplex PCR, lists solely in-frame clones and lacks some. V and J calls and clone size are copied from that table; D and trimming were computed from the DNA. The table lists roughly 150,000 clones, approximately 86% of them singletons, with 2.4% in the top ten. The junction had 17 bases not matched to a gene; V was cut back by 0 bases and J by 0 bases. The CDR3 consists of 21 residues.

The TCR originated in a woman between 65 and 79 years old with acute or convalescent COVID-19. The sample comprised peripheral blood. V and J are TRBV23-1 and TRBJ1-5; 7 bases are a match to TRBD1. TRBV23-1 is known as an ORF, though its function is uncertain. The CDR3 loop is CASSQSSGGPPQTNSNQPQHF. The CDR3 coding sequence is TGCGCCAGCAGTCAATCCTCAGGGGGGCCTCCCCAAACCAATAGCAATCAGCCCCAGCATTTT.